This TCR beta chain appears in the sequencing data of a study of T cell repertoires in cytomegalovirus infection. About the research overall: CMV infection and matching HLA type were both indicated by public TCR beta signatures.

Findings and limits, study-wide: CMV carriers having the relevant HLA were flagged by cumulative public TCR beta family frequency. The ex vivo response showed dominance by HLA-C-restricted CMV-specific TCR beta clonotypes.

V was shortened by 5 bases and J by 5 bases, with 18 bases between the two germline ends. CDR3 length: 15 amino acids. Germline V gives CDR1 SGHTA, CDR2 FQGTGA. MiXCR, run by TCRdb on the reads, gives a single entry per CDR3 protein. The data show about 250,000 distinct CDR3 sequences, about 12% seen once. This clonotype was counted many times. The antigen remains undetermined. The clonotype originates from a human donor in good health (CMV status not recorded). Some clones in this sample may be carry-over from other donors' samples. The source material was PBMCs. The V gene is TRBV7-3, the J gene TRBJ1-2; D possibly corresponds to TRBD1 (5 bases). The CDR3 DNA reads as TGTGCCAGCAGCCCCGGACGAGGGACGTGGTATGGCTACACCTTC. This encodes CASSPGRGTWYGYTF.